The sequence of this TCR beta chain was determined in a study of brain T cells in children with intractable seizures. Profiled with immunoSEQ multiplex PCR; TCRdb holds only in-frame clones, not every one. The data contain 95,000 to 120,000 clones, approximately 94% of them seen just once; the ten biggest clones take up roughly 4%. As concerns this clone: Its matching antigen is unknown.

J was trimmed by 1 base and V by 0 bases; bases with no gene match: 2. The CDR3 has 15 residues. The germline CDR1 and CDR2 sequences are SGDLS and YYNGEE. Study conclusions and caveats: Pre-surgery blood may have been undersampled, hiding some clones. Viral specificity was inferred only from CDR3 similarity; HCMV serostatus was unknown.

Sequencing was limited to surgery cases with top T cell transcript signatures in brain tissue. This specimen was peripheral blood, taken at surgery. The receptor comes from a boy less than two years old with hemimegalencephaly and intractable seizures. The chain combines TRBV9 with TRBJ1-1, with TRBD1 matching over 8 bases. CDR3 nucleotide sequence: TGTGCCAGCAGCGTAGGGGGACAGGCGAACACTGAAGCTTTCTTT. Encoded protein: CASSVGGQANTEAFF.